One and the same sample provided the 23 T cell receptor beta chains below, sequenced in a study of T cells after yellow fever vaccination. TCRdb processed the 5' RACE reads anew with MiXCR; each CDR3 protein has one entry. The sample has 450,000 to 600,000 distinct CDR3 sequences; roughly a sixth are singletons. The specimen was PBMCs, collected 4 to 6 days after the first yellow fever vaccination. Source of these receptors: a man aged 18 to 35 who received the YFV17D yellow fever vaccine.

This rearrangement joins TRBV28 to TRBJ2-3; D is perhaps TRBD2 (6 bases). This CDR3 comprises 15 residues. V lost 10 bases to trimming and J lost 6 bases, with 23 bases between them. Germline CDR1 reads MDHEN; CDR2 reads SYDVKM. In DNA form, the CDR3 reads TGTGCCACCGGGGGACGGGGCCCTAAGGGGGATACGCAGTATTTT. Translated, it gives CATGGRGPKGDTQYF.

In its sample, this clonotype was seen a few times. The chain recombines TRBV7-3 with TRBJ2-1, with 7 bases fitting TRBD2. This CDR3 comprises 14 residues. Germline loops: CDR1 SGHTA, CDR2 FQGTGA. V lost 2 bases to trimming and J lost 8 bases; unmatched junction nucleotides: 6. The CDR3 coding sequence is TGTGCCAGCAGCTTAGGCGGGGGAGGGTATGAGCAGTTCTTC. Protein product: CASSLGGGGYEQFF.

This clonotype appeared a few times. The CDR3 loop is CASSIDRGLYEQYV. Here the CDR3 DNA reads TGTGCCAGCAGCATCGACAGGGGGCTTTACGAGCAGTACGTC. This chain connects TRBV6-1 to TRBJ2-7, with 10 nucleotides matching TRBD1. J gave up 4 bases and V 6 bases, and 6 bases lay outside the gene matches. This CDR3 contains 14 residues. Germline V gene data show CDR1 as MNHNS and CDR2 as SASEGT.

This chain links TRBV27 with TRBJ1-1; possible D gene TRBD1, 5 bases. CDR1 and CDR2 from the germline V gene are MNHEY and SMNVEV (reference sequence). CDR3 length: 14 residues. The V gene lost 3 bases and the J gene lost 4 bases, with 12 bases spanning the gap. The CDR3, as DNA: TGTGCCAGCAGTTTTCTTAAGGGGACCACTGAAGCTTTCTTT. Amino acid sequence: CASSFLKGTTEAFF.

CDR3 DNA: TGTGCCAGCAGCCAAGGTGGCGGGGCGCTGAATTCACCCCTCCACTTT. Its protein product is CASSQGGGALNSPLHF. The J gene is TRBJ1-6, the V gene TRBV4-2; a possible D gene is TRBD1 (5 bases). V lost 1 base, J lost 7 bases, and 14 bases lay in between. Germline CDR1 and CDR2: LGHNA and YNFKEQ. This CDR3 spans 16 amino acids.

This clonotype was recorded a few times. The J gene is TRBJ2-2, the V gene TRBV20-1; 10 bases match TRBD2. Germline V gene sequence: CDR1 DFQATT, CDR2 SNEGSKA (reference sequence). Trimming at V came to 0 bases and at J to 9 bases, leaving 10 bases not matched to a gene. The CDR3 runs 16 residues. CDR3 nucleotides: TGCAGTGCTAGAGATTTCCTAGCGGGGGACGGACGGGAGCTGTTTTTT. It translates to CSARDFLAGDGRELFF.

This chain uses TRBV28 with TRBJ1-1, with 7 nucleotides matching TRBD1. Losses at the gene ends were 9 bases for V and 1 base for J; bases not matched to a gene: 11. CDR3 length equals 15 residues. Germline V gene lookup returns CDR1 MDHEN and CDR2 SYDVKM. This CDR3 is CASTRPGTANTEAFF. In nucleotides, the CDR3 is TGTGCCAGTACCAGACCCGGGACAGCGAACACTGAAGCTTTCTTT. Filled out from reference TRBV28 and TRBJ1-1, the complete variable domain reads DVKVTQSSRYLVKRTGEKVFLECVQDMDHENMFWYRQDPGLGLRLIYFSYDVKMKEKGDIPEGYSVSREKKERFSLILESASTNQTSMYLCASTRPGTANTEAFFGQGTRLTVV.

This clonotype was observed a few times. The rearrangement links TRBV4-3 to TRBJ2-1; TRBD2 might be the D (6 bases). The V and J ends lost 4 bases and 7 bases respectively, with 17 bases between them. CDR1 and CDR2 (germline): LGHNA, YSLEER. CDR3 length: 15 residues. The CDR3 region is CASSLLSTAGNEQFF. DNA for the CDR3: TGCGCCAGCAGCCTCCTCTCGACCGCGGGGAATGAGCAGTTCTTC.

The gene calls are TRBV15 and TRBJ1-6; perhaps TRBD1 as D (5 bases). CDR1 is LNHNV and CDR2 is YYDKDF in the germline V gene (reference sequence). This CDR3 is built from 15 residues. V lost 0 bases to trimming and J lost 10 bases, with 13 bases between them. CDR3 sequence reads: CATSRDGGNGSPLHF. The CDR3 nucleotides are TGTGCCACCAGCAGAGATGGGGGGAACGGCTCACCCCTCCACTTT. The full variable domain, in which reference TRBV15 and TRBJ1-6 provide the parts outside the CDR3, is DAMVIQNPRYQVTQFGKPVTLSCSQTLNHNVMYWYQQKSSQAPKLLFHYYDKDFNNEADTPDNFQSRRPNTSFCFLDIRSPGLGDTAMYLCATSRDGGNGSPLHFGNGTRLTVT.

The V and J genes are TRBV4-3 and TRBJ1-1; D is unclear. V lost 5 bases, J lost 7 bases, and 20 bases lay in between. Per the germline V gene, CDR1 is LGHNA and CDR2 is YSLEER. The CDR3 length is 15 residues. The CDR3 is CASSTIFGAVGEAFF. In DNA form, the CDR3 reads TGCGCCAGCAGCACCATCTTTGGCGCGGTGGGTGAAGCTTTCTTT.

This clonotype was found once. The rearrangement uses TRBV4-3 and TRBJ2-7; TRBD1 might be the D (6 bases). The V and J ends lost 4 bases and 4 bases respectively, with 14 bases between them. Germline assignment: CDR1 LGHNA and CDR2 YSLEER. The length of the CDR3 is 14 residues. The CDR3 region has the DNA TGCGCCAGCAGCCCAAGACAGGAAAGTTACGAGCAGTACTTC. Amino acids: CASSPRQESYEQYF.

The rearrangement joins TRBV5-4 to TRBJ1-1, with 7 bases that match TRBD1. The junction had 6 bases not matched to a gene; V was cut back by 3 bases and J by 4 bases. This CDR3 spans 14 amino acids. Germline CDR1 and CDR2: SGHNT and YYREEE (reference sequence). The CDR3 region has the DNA TGTGCCAGCAGCTACGACAGGGAATCCACTGAAGCTTTCTTT. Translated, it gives CASSYDRESTEAFF.

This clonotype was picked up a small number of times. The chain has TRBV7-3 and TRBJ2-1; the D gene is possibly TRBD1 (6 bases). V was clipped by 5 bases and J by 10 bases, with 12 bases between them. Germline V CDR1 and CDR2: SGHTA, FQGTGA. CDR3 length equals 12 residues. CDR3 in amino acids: CASSGQFGEQFF. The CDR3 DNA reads TGTGCCAGCAGCGGACAGTTTGGGGAGCAGTTCTTC.

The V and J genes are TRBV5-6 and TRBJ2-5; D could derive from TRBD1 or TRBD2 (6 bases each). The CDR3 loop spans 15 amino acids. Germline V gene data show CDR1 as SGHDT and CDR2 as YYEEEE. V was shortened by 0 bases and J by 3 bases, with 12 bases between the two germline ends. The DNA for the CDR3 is TGTGCCAGCAGCTTGGCCGGGGGCTCCAAAGAGACCCAGTACTTC. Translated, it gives CASSLAGGSKETQYF.

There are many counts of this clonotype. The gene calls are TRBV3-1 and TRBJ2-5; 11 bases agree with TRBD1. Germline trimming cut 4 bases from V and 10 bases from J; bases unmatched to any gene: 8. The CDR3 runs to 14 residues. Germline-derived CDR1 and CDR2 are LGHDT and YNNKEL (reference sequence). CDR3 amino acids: CASSPGQGERNQYF. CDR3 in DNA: TGTGCCAGCAGCCCGGGACAGGGGGAGAGAAACCAGTACTTC.

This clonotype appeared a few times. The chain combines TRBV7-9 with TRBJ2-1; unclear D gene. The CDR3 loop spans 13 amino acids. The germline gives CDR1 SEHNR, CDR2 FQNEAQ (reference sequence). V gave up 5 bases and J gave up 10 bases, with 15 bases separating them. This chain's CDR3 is CASSALIAREQFF. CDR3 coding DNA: TGTGCCAGCAGCGCCCTCATAGCCCGGGAGCAGTTCTTC.

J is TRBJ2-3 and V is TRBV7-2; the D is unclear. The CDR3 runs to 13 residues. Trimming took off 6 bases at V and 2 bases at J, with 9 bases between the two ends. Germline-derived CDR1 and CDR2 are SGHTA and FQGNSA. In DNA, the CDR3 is TGTGCCAGCAGTGGCAGCAACACAGATACGCAGTATTTT. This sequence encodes CASSGSNTDTQYF.

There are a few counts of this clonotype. The CDR3 DNA reads TGTGCCAGCAGTTCGCAGGGATGGGTGGGGAGGCGTGAGACCCAGTACTTC. Its protein is CASSSQGWVGRRETQYF. The gene calls are TRBV12-3 or TRBV12-4 and TRBJ2-5; D possibly corresponds to TRBD2 (6 bases). Trimming took off 4 bases at V and 5 bases at J, with 23 bases between the two ends. CDR3 length: 17 residues.

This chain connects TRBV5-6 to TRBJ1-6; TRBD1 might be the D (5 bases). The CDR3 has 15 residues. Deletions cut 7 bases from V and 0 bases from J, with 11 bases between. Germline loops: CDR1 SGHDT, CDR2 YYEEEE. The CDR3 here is CASGGTSSYNSPLHF. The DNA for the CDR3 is TGTGCCAGCGGTGGGACCAGCTCCTATAATTCACCCCTCCACTTT.

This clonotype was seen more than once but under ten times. CDR3 amino acids: CASSPGRLCNEQFF. The CDR3 coding sequence is TGTGCCAGCAGCCCCGGGCGCCTCTGCAATGAGCAGTTCTTC. This chain connects TRBV4-2 to TRBJ2-1; D is uncertain. The CDR3 is made up of 14 amino acids. Germline values: CDR1 LGHNA, CDR2 YNFKEQ. Trimming shortened V by 4 bases and J by 6 bases, and 13 bases separated the two germline ends.

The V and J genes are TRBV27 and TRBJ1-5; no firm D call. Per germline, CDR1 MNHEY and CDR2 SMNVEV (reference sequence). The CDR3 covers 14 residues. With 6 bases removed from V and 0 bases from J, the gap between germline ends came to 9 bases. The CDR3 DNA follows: TGTGCCAGCAGCATAAATCTTAGCAATCAGCCCCAGCATTTT. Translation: CASSINLSNQPQHF.

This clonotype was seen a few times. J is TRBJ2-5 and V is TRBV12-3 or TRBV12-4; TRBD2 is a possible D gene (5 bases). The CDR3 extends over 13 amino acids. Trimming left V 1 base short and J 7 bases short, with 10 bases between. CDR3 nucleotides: TGTGCCAGCAGTTTAGGGACGGCGGGGACCCAGTACTTC. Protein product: CASSLGTAGTQYF.

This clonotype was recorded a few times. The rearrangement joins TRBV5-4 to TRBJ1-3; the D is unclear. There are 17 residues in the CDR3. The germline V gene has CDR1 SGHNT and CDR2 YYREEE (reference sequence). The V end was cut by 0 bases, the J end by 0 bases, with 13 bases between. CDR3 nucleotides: TGTGCCAGCAGCTTGGCCCTCCCCTTTTCCTCTGGAAACACCATATATTTT. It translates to CASSLALPFSSGNTIYF.